This TCR beta chain was captured in a study of blood T cell repertoires in COVID-19. Study-wide context: The analysed material was cDNA or gDNA that came from T cells, B-cell-depleted T cells, or PBMCs.

The method was immunoSEQ multiplex PCR; TCRdb's version includes in-frame clones alone and lacks a portion of them. Here the sample spans 200,000 to 250,000 clones, 80% to 90% being singletons. V lost 6 bases, J lost 0 bases, and 2 bases stayed unmatched. The CDR3 consists of 16 residues. Per the germline V gene, CDR1 is MGHRA and CDR2 is YSYEKL. Allocation to cohorts depended on clinical history reported by the participants. Exposed study participants had met a COVID-19 case within 2 weeks before entry. The chain has TRBV4-1 and TRBJ2-6; TRBD1 agrees at 10 bases. The receptor was isolated from a man aged 45-65 years who had been exposed to COVID-19. Sequencing was done on a sample of PBMCs or T cells enriched from blood (not recorded which). The chain's CDR3 is CASSRTGGSGANVLTF. In DNA, the CDR3 is TGCGCCAGCAGTCGGACAGGGGGCTCTGGGGCCAACGTCCTGACTTTC.